This TCR beta chain appears in the sequencing data of a study of T cell responses to AZD1222 COVID-19 vaccine. A remark on this clone: Its antigen is undetermined.

Looked up from germline, CDR1 is LGHNA and CDR2 is YSLEER. V was cut by 1 base and J by 5 bases, with 9 bases left in between. The CDR3 consists of 13 residues. Measured with immunoSEQ multiplex PCR; TCRdb has only the in-frame clones, and not every one. Of tens of thousands of clones listed, 75% to 90% are singletons. Study-wide points: At study baseline, merely six AZD1222 recipients were seropositive. Recipients of two AZD1222 doses showed rising Spike-specific TCR breadth and depth.

The sequence derives from an adult in good health. The sample here was peripheral blood, taken on day 0 of AZD1222 vaccination. The chain uses TRBV4-3 and TRBJ2-7; no clear D. In DNA, the CDR3 is TGCGCCAGCAGCCAAGTATATGCAGACGAGCAGTACTTC. This codes for CASSQVYADEQYF.